A single sample gave rise to the 28 T cell receptor beta chains below, sequenced in a study of blood T cell repertoires in COVID-19. Assay: immunoSEQ multiplex PCR; the TCRdb copy retains only in-frame clones and omits some. This table has around 310,000 clones, 85% to 90% appearing once. The sequenced material came from PBMCs or T cells enriched from blood (not recorded which). Source of these receptors: a woman aged 25-40 years who had recovered from COVID-19.

The CDR3 region has the DNA TGTGCCAGCAGCAACCCGGGACAGGGGGGATTTGAAGCTTTCTTT. This translates into CASSNPGQGGFEAFF. The chain combines TRBV7-9 with TRBJ1-1, with 11 bases aligning to TRBD1. This CDR3 has 15 residues. V was pared by 5 bases and J by 7 bases, with 9 bases of the junction left unmatched. In germline, CDR1 is SEHNR, CDR2 FQNEAQ (reference sequence).

The gene calls are TRBV4-3 and TRBJ2-1; D is possibly TRBD2 (5 bases). There are 16 residues in the CDR3. CDR1 and CDR2 from the germline V gene are LGHNA and YSLEER. Trimming removed 0 bases at V and 0 bases at J, with 9 bases between. CDR3 sequence (DNA): TGCGCCAGCAGCCAAGATTGGCTAGCCTCCTACAATGAGCAGTTCTTC. Amino acids: CASSQDWLASYNEQFF.

V usage is TRBV18 and J usage is TRBJ2-7, with a weak D call TRBD2 (5 bases). CDR1 KGHSH and CDR2 LQKENI come from the germline V gene. The CDR3 has 13 amino acids. V was trimmed by 3 bases and J by 1 base, leaving 7 bases between them. CDR3 sequence: CASSPRESYEQYF. The DNA for the CDR3 is TGTGCCAGCTCACCGAGGGAATCCTACGAGCAGTACTTC.

The rearrangement links TRBV12-3 or TRBV12-4 to TRBJ1-1; no clear D gene. V was trimmed by 8 bases and J by 0 bases, leaving 7 bases between them. The CDR3 is 12 residues long. The CDR3 reads CASRGMNTEAFF. The DNA for the CDR3 is TGTGCCAGCCGGGGAATGAACACTGAAGCTTTCTTT.

The chain joins TRBV27 to TRBJ2-7, with 9 bases aligning to TRBD1. Germline CDR1 reads MNHEY; CDR2 reads SMNVEV (reference sequence). The CDR3 extends over 15 amino acids. Trimming at V came to 8 bases and at J to 2 bases, leaving 10 bases not matched to a gene. CDR3 protein: CASLAYTGGTYEQYF. In DNA form, the CDR3 reads TGTGCCAGCCTTGCTTACACAGGGGGCACCTACGAGCAGTACTTC.

The chain uses TRBV2 and TRBJ2-7, with TRBD2 matching over 11 bases. The trim removed 3 bases at V and 5 bases at J, leaving 12 bases unmatched. CDR3 length: 17 residues. Germline CDR1 and CDR2: SNHLY and FYNNEI. CDR3 region: CASSDGTSGRDFDEQYF. For the CDR3, the DNA is TGTGCCAGCAGTGATGGAACTAGCGGGAGAGACTTTGACGAGCAGTACTTC.

The chain has TRBV18 and TRBJ1-4; D perhaps matches TRBD1 (6 bases). The CDR3 contains 17 residues. Germline V gives CDR1 KGHSH, CDR2 LQKENI. Trimming cost V 1 base and J 6 bases, with 18 bases left between them. The CDR3 region is CASSPLPRRGQDEKLFF. The CDR3 coding sequence is TGTGCCAGCTCACCACTCCCCAGGCGGGGGCAGGATGAAAAACTGTTTTTT.

CDR3 protein: CATSRDLQTSGSPNNEQFF. The CDR3 region has the DNA TGTGCCACCAGCAGAGATCTTCAGACTAGCGGGAGCCCCAACAATGAGCAGTTCTTC. The gene calls are TRBV15 and TRBJ2-1; 12 positions match TRBD2. Trimming cost V 0 bases and J 5 bases; bases outside gene matches: 11. The CDR3 length is 19 residues. Germline loops: CDR1 LNHNV, CDR2 YYDKDF (reference sequence).

The chain employs TRBV5-6 and TRBJ2-1, with a tentative D call TRBD1 (5 bases). CDR1 and CDR2 from the germline V gene are SGHDT and YYEEEE. The ends were cut back, 1 base at V and 9 bases at J, with 14 bases in the middle. This CDR3 has 14 amino acids. CDR3 in DNA: TGTGCCAGCAGCTTGCCGAGCAGGGTGGGTGAGCAGTTCTTC. Translation: CASSLPSRVGEQFF.

This rearrangement joins TRBV19 to TRBJ2-7, with TRBD1 matching over 10 bases. V lost 5 bases, J lost 3 bases, and 7 bases stayed unmatched. CDR3 length: 15 amino acids. CDR1 LNHDA and CDR2 SQIVND come from the germline V gene (reference sequence). The CDR3 protein is CASSFRQGANYEQYF. CDR3 coding DNA: TGTGCCAGTAGTTTTAGACAGGGGGCTAACTACGAGCAGTACTTC.

This clone was seen a few times. The genes are TRBV7-8 and TRBJ1-1; 7 bases line up with TRBD1. Per the germline V gene, CDR1 is SGHVS and CDR2 is FQNEAQ. J gave up 3 bases and V 5 bases, and 3 bases lay outside the gene matches. CDR3 length equals 13 residues. The CDR3 is CASSRDRDTEAFF. CDR3 nucleotides: TGTGCCAGCAGCCGAGACAGGGACACTGAAGCTTTCTTT. The entire variable domain, with the rest obtained from reference TRBV7-8 and TRBJ1-1, is as follows: GAGVSQSPRYKVAKRGQDVALRCDPISGHVSLFWYQQALGQGPEFLTYFQNEAQLDKSGLPSDRFFAERPEGSVSTLKIQRTQQEDSAVYLCASSRDRDTEAFFGQGTRLTVV.

The chain couples TRBV5-1 to TRBJ2-7; D may be TRBD2 (5 bases). The germline V gene encodes CDR1 SGHRS and CDR2 YFSETQ. With 4 bases removed from V and 0 bases from J, the gap between germline ends came to 17 bases. The CDR3 sequence is 16 residues long. The CDR3 DNA reads TGCGCCAGCAGCCAAGGAGGCGCCGCCGGCTCCTACGAGCAGTACTTC. Residues: CASSQGGAAGSYEQYF.

The V gene is TRBV30, the J gene TRBJ2-5; D is uncertain. V lost 0 bases and J 5 bases, leaving 7 bases between the germline ends. This CDR3 spans 12 amino acids. The germline V gene has CDR1 GTSNPN and CDR2 SVGIG (reference sequence). CDR3 loop: CAWSVIIETQYF. CDR3 in DNA: TGTGCCTGGAGTGTAATCATTGAGACCCAGTACTTC.

This rearrangement joins TRBV9 to TRBJ1-4; TRBD1 is a possible D gene (6 bases). Trimming removed 5 bases from V and 8 bases from J, with 19 bases in between. The germline V gene has CDR1 SGDLS and CDR2 YYNGEE. The CDR3 spans 15 residues. CDR3 sequence (DNA): TGTGCCAGCAGTCGAAGCTGGACAGCTGCGGAAAAACTGTTTTTT. Amino acids: CASSRSWTAAEKLFF.

The V and J genes are TRBV12-3 or TRBV12-4 and TRBJ2-7, with 8 bases identical to TRBD2. Trimming at V came to 6 bases and at J to 6 bases, leaving 7 bases not matched to a gene. The CDR3 runs to 13 residues. CDR3 nucleotides: TGTGCCAGCAGCGCCATTCGGGGGGGCGAGCAGTACTTC. This sequence encodes CASSAIRGGEQYF.

This chain connects TRBV4-1 to TRBJ1-2, with a weak D call TRBD1 (6 bases). The germline V gene has CDR1 MGHRA and CDR2 YSYEKL. The CDR3 spans 16 residues. Trimming left V 4 bases short and J 2 bases short, with 17 bases between. The CDR3 nucleotides are TGCGCCAGCAGCCCCGAGGGGGTCAGTGAGAACTATGGCTACACCTTC. It specifies CASSPEGVSENYGYTF.

The chain employs TRBV20-1 and TRBJ2-1, with 11 positions matching TRBD2. From germline, CDR1 is DFQATT and CDR2 SNEGSKA (reference sequence). V gave up 3 bases and J gave up 5 bases; unmatched junction bases: 3. The length of the CDR3 is 14 residues. The CDR3 DNA sequence: TGCAGTGCTAGTGAACTAGCGGGAGACAATGAGCAGTTCTTC. It yields the protein CSASELAGDNEQFF.

The CDR3 nucleotides are TGTGCCTGGAGTTTGACTAGCGGGAACGAGCAGTACTTC. It translates to CAWSLTSGNEQYF. This chain links TRBV30 with TRBJ2-7, with 11 bases identical to TRBD2. CDR3 length equals 13 residues. Germline V gene lookup returns CDR1 GTSNPN and CDR2 SVGIG (reference sequence). J gave up 5 bases and V 2 bases, and 2 bases lay outside the gene matches.

The rearrangement uses TRBV7-9 and TRBJ2-1; 9 bases are shared with TRBD1. CDR3 length: 16 amino acids. Germline lookup yields CDR1 SEHNR and CDR2 FQNEAQ (reference sequence). J lost 2 bases, V lost 5 bases, and 7 bases had no gene match. The CDR3 coding sequence is TGTGCCAGCAGCCGGGTGGGGACAGGGACCTACAATGAGCAGTTCTTC. It codes for CASSRVGTGTYNEQFF.

The chain couples TRBV19 to TRBJ2-1, with TRBD2 identical over 7 bases. V gave up 4 bases and J gave up 0 bases; unmatched junction bases: 0. The CDR3 sequence is 14 residues long. CDR1 and CDR2 (germline): LNHDA, SQIVND (reference sequence). The CDR3 loop reads CASSSGSSYNEQFF. DNA of the CDR3: TGTGCCAGTAGTAGCGGGAGCTCCTACAATGAGCAGTTCTTC.

The J gene is TRBJ1-1, the V gene TRBV5-1; perhaps TRBD1 as D (6 bases). Trimming left V 2 bases short and J 1 base short, with 9 bases between. CDR3 length: 14 residues. The germline V gene has CDR1 SGHRS and CDR2 YFSETQ. The CDR3 protein is CASSFQGTNTEAFF. CDR3 DNA: TGCGCCAGCAGCTTCCAGGGGACGAACACTGAAGCTTTCTTT.

V usage is TRBV2 and J usage is TRBJ2-1; TRBD2 matches 9 bases. The CDR3 length is 15 residues. Trimming at V came to 2 bases and at J to 2 bases, leaving 1 base not matched to a gene. Germline assignment: CDR1 SNHLY and CDR2 FYNNEI. The CDR3 nucleotides read TGTGCCAGCAGTGAATTAGCGGGAGCCTACAATGAGCAGTTCTTC. The encoded protein is CASSELAGAYNEQFF.

V is TRBV7-3 and J is TRBJ2-3; D perhaps matches TRBD2 (6 bases). Germline V gene sequence: CDR1 SGHTA, CDR2 FQGTGA. V was pared by 2 bases and J by 6 bases, with 9 bases between. CDR3 size: 13 residues. For the CDR3, the DNA is TGTGCCAGCAGCTTATCGGGGGTCGATACGCAGTATTTT. This codes for CASSLSGVDTQYF.

The gene calls are TRBV7-9 and TRBJ2-6; TRBD1 is a possible D gene (5 bases). With 6 bases removed from V and 0 bases from J, the gap between germline ends came to 6 bases. The CDR3 consists of 14 residues. Per germline, CDR1 SEHNR and CDR2 FQNEAQ (reference sequence). The CDR3 protein is CASSDSSGANVLTF. CDR3 sequence (DNA): TGTGCCAGCAGTGACAGCTCTGGGGCCAACGTCCTGACTTTC.

This clone is a singleton in its sample. The rearrangement uses TRBV27 and TRBJ1-5, with 8 nucleotides matching TRBD1. The CDR3 runs 12 residues. V dropped 5 bases and J dropped 7; count of bases not matched to a gene: 1. In germline, CDR1 is MNHEY, CDR2 SMNVEV (reference sequence). Written as DNA, the CDR3 is TGTGCCAGCAGTAACAGGGGGCAGCCCCAGCATTTT. Amino acid sequence: CASSNRGQPQHF.

This rearrangement joins TRBV20-1 to TRBJ1-1; D ambiguous. V was pared by 3 bases and J by 5 bases, with 13 bases between. CDR1 and CDR2 from the germline V gene are DFQATT and SNEGSKA (reference sequence). CDR3 size: 13 residues. The DNA for the CDR3 is TGCAGTGCTAGTAGGACGGGGAGGACTGAAGCTTTCTTT. Protein sequence: CSASRTGRTEAFF.

The chain couples TRBV4-3 to TRBJ2-3; D is perhaps TRBD2 (5 bases). The CDR3 is 13 amino acids. V lost 2 bases, J lost 10 bases, and 13 bases lay in between. CDR1 is LGHNA, CDR2 YSLEER, per germline. The CDR3 reads CASSQSPGWAQYF. The CDR3 nucleotides read TGCGCCAGCAGCCAATCACCGGGGTGGGCGCAGTATTTT.

The chain has TRBV27 and TRBJ1-2; 9 positions match TRBD1. With 3 bases clipped from V and 3 bases from J, the junction kept 5 bases outside the gene matches. The CDR3 spans 15 residues. Germline V gene data show CDR1 as MNHEY and CDR2 as SMNVEV (reference sequence). The CDR3 DNA follows: TGTGCCAGCAGTTTCGGGACAGGGTTTTACTATGGCTACACCTTC. Its protein product is CASSFGTGFYYGYTF.